This section outlines one TCR beta chain sequence together with its context. What it binds is not known. The study ran its PCR with 60 Vbeta and 13 Jbeta primers. The protocol was immunoSEQ multiplex PCR, while the TCRdb copy is restricted to in-frame clones and leaves out a portion. The sample contains 150,000 to 200,000 clones, around 84% of which appear only once. The data belong to a study of cytomegalovirus exposure and HLA in healthy donors. Findings and caveats of the study: Available immune exposure information covered CMV serostatus only.

Germline V gene sequence: CDR1 SGHVS, CDR2 FQNEAQ. With V trimmed by 0 bases and J by 4 bases, 7 bases remained unmatched. This CDR3 region has 16 residues. This sequence originates from a man aged 18 to 30 in good health and CMV-seronegative. V is TRBV7-8 and J is TRBJ2-7; TRBD1 aligns across 9 bases. Sequencing was carried out using PBMCs. The CDR3 sequence: CASSLAGTGKEYEQYF. The CDR3 bases are TGTGCCAGCAGCTTAGCAGGGACAGGGAAGGAATACGAGCAGTACTTC.